The subject of this entry is one TCR beta chain. This clone was recorded a few times. The clone's antigen remains unknown. Base qualities were left out, and no much larger clone turns up one base away. The CDR3, from cysteine to phenylalanine, totals 14 residues. The entry retains the CDR3 DNA only, 42 bases that are in frame from base 1. The germline V gene provides CDR1 WSHSY and CDR2 SAAADI. The germline V and J ends show losses of 6 bases and 6 bases respectively, and no gene match explains 3 bases of the junction. The data were obtained in a study of cytomegalovirus exposure and HLA in healthy donors (dated by TCRdb to about 2017). Describing the broader study: In an earlier analysis of under 600 of the donors, 276 Gb of sequence data and 117 million unique TCR beta sequences from roughly 190 million T cells were reported. Across some 400 genotyped donors of the cohort, an average of roughly 250,000 unique TCR beta nucleotide sequences per donor were sequenced, and 15% to 20% of those sequences were non-productive. Approximately 300 gigabases of sequencing data and tens of millions of unique TCR sequences made up an early release that covered several hundred HLA-typed donors. In the later analysis, no new phenotypic data were used to find candidate immune exposures; instead, reliance was placed on TCR beta sequences and their occurrence across donors. In addition to the first cohort of about 650 subjects, a separate validation cohort of approximately 110 different subjects was used. Both class I and class II loci were covered by HLA typing, at four-digit resolution. High-throughput TCR immunosequencing, statistical association of individual TCRs with disease status, and machine learning were combined to predict cytomegalovirus infection status. To study patterns of TCR occurrence, a later analysis re-analyzed previously published TCR beta repertoires from more than 550 donors and added high-resolution HLA genotyping. The aim of the study was to test whether cataloging public T cell receptors could identify signatures of past pathogen exposure. Of the 350 to 450 genotyped donors, around 81% fell in the genetic ancestry cluster associated with self-reported Caucasian donors. Alongside the repertoire data, information on donor age, sex, ethnicity and CMV serostatus was compiled. All discovery cohort repertoires had been generated using a single sequencing platform. Because of strong linkage in the cohort, roughly five DR-DQ haplotypes were treated as single units for association and clustering. In a later genetic analysis, genome-wide SNP genotypes for about 60% of the 666 donors were used, and that subset was treated as a discovery cohort. Using immunosequencing, the study profiled T cell repertoires from some 670 subjects and related those repertoires to cytomegalovirus serostatus. Typing coverage differed by locus: A, B, C, DRB1 and DQB1 were typed in roughly 629-630 donors, DQA1 in 500 to 550, DPA1 in 600 to 610, and DPB1 in around 490. An earlier analysis of approximately 580 of the donors used high-throughput TCR beta sequencing to judge whether each TCR beta V gene segment behaved as functional or pseudogenic. Summary of the overall study and its limitations: The study gave a list of more than 150 TCR beta chains associated with cytomegalovirus. According to the authors, the approach could potentially be generalized to other disease states and immunological phenotypes. Most CMV-associated TCR beta chains appeared to be HLA-restricted in a later analysis, and the HLA associations seemed to be driven largely by CMV exposure. Because HLA typing was missing for some donors at each locus, association tests included only the typed subset. In vitro tests confirmed that a few of the cytomegalovirus-associated TCR beta chains recognize cytomegalovirus antigens. Compared with the roughly 670-donor mean, donors in an Asian-associated ancestry cluster had fewer N-insertions in productive TCRs, according to a later genetic analysis. A later analysis reported that several top co-occurrence clusters appeared linked to parvovirus B19, influenza, CMV and Epstein-Barr virus. A later analysis found that TCR association rates varied across HLA loci, with DRB1 alleles showing the most associated TCRs and HLA-C alleles the fewest. In an earlier analysis of 587 of the donors, most TCR beta V segments were observed in productive rearrangements about 87% or about 30% of the time, broadly matching IMGT annotations. The classifier was reported to diagnose cytomegalovirus status with high specificity and sensitivity in both the original and validation cohorts. The presence/absence analyses assumed that sequencing depth was roughly uniform across donors, and that assumption may not be true. The 87-base-pair reads could not distinguish some IMGT-functional V segments, including TRBV6-2 and TRBV6-3, so those segments were excluded. In a later genetic analysis, a missense DCLRE1C variant was associated with V-gene and J-gene trimming of TCR beta chains, and the association was replicated in an independent cohort. Most TCR sequences were observed very rarely across donors, whereas some public TCRs were present in many individuals. When HLA alleles, especially DR and DQ, strongly co-occurred, attributing TCR associations to individual alleles was difficult. The cohort was sequenced for TCR beta chains only, and without alpha or paired-chain data the features that could be detected were limited. Linkage disequilibrium might explain the correlated functional status among segregating V segments, but an unknown experimental factor could not be excluded. At a false discovery rate of 0.05, a later analysis linked 16,951 TCR beta sequences to specific HLA alleles. CMV serostatus was the only immune exposure information available for the cohort. Compared with equally common non-associated chains, HLA-associated TCR beta chains in a later analysis were more clonally expanded and had lower generation probabilities. Roughly 17 rarely observed V segments, including chromosome 9 orphons, were excluded from the earlier analysis of about 610 of the donors because counts were too low. A further reported finding was that TCR beta sequences accurately predicted the HLA-A and HLA-B alleles for most subjects in the first cohort. A cluster of highly shared sequence variants was judged likely to be a technical artifact of the sequencing pipeline.

In total, roughly 670 healthy bone marrow donors made up the cohort. At the time of sampling, all cohort members were nominally healthy, though unrecorded immune exposures were likely present. The donor was CMV seropositive and belonged to the group of some 290 seropositive cohort members. A peripheral blood sample was collected from each donor, and TCR beta sequencing was performed on peripheral blood mononuclear cells. Genomic DNA was extracted from the blood cell samples with the Qiagen DNeasy Blood Extraction Kit. The library came from the immunoSEQ multiplex PCR assay. For the multiplex PCR, a mixture combining 60 forward primers for TCR Vbeta segments and 13 reverse primers for TCR Jbeta segments was used. The CDR3 region of rearranged TCR beta genes was amplified from genomic DNA by a multiplex PCR assay. Amplified TCR beta libraries were sequenced as 87-base-pair reads on the Illumina HiSeq System. The study's own analysis went as follows. In a later analysis, some 80 million unique TCR beta chains were counted across the 650 to 750 repertoires, and approximately 11 million of these chains were shared by at least two donors. A nearest-neighbor algorithm error-corrected the raw reads and collapsed the reads into unique sequences, merging closely related sequences to remove PCR and sequencing errors. Alignment of CDR3 sequences to IMGT reference sequences was used to assign V, D and J gene segments. Each retained sequence needed at least a six-nucleotide match to both a V gene segment and a J gene segment. A rearrangement was called productive if the CDR3 had no stop codons and remained in frame with V and J, and every other rearrangement was called non-productive. Following IMGT convention, CDR3 was defined as the stretch from the second conserved V-encoded cysteine to the conserved J-encoded phenylalanine. Sequences without an unambiguous match to a single V gene segment were excluded from the earlier analysis of 587 of the donors. In an earlier analysis of several hundred of the donors, V segments were called functional above 56.7% productive rearrangements and were called segregating when the between-donor standard deviation exceeded 5%. A statistical classification framework was built for diagnosing cytomegalovirus status from the catalog of TCR beta chain sequences. In a later analysis, TCR nucleotide sequences were compared against IMGT/GENE-DB human TR gene sequences so that V and J genes could be assigned. The TCRdist pipeline was used in a later analysis to assign CDR3 sequences and most-parsimonious VDJ recombination scenarios. In a later analysis, each TCR beta chain was defined by its CDR3 amino acid sequence together with its V-gene family, and reads lacking a unique V-gene family were excluded. As a way to deal with suspected cross-contamination and a sequencing artifact, a later analysis dropped 640 or so nucleotide sequences that were highly shared and had low generation probability. In a later analysis, a clonal expansion index was calculated for each public chain from normalized within-repertoire ranks of inferred template counts. A later analysis computed generation probabilities with a VDJ recombination model fitted to out-of-frame rearrangements, and checked the results against IGoR. In a later analysis, TCR-TCR, TCR-HLA and TCR-CMV co-occurrence was scored with hypergeometric tests, and a repertoire-size bias correction was applied to TCR pairs. A later analysis estimated false discovery rates by permuting HLA or CMV assignments 20 times. In a later analysis, co-occurring TCRs were grouped using DBSCAN, and TCRdist sequence similarity was added for clustering within HLA-allele-positive subsets. Co-occurrence clustering excluded repertoires with fewer than 30,000 or more than 120,000 public chains, plus five with anomalous nucleotide sharing. TCRdb retrieved this table from immuneACCESS and kept in-frame rearrangements only. Not all clones are present; in checked studies, unresolved V genes account for under half, and no reason is known for the remainder. D and trimming were read from the DNA, whereas the V and J calls and clone size are those reported in that table. This sample lists 100,000 or so clones; roughly an eighth were detected once. Approximately 15% of the sample comes from the top ten.

This sequence was found in a man aged 40-50 years in good health and CMV-seropositive. The material sequenced was PBMCs. The V and J genes are TRBV10-2 and TRBJ2-3, with 13 middle bases fitting TRBD2. The CDR3 is CASRRTSGSDTQYF. Here is the DNA: TGCGCCAGCAGGAGGACTAGCGGGAGTGATACGCAGTATTTT.